The 13 T cell receptor beta chains in this list originate from one sample, sequenced in a study of T-cell memory formation after mild COVID-19. One entry per CDR3 protein results from TCRdb running MiXCR on the 5' RACE reads. Of 350,000 to 450,000 distinct CDR3 sequences in the sample, approximately 29% were seen once. The specimen sequenced was PBMCs or a T cell subset sorted from them (not recorded which). The receptor source for this set is an adult woman who had mild COVID-19 (a few samples of this study predate the infection). Cell type and time point are not known.

This clonotype was counted between two and nine times. This chain joins TRBV5-6 and TRBJ2-1; TRBD1 matches at 10 bases. Germline CDR1 and CDR2: SGHDT and YYEEEE. The V segment lost 0 bases and the J segment 6 bases; nucleotides outside the gene matches: 3. The CDR3 extends over 15 amino acids. The CDR3 sequence is CASSLGTGGTNEQFF. The CDR3, as DNA: TGTGCCAGCAGCTTGGGGACAGGGGGGACCAATGAGCAGTTCTTC. The entire variable domain, with the rest obtained from reference TRBV5-6 and TRBJ2-1, is as follows: DAGVTQSPTHLIKTRGQQVTLRCSPKSGHDTVSWYQQALGQGPQFIFQYYEEEERQRGNFPDRFSGHQFPNYSSELNVNALLLGDSALYLCASSLGTGGTNEQFFGPGTRLTVL.

The chain uses TRBV3-1 and TRBJ2-7, with D hard to call. The V gene's germline CDR1 is LGHDT and CDR2 YNNKEL (reference sequence). Trimming pared 0 bases from V and 7 bases from J, leaving 7 bases between. CDR3 length equals 12 residues. CDR3 DNA sequence: TGTGCCAGCAGCCAAGATAACGGAGAGCAGTACTTC. Translating gives CASSQDNGEQYF.

This clonotype appeared a few times. This chain connects TRBV24-1 to TRBJ2-7, with 12 bases fitting TRBD1. Per germline, CDR1 KGHDR and CDR2 SFDVKD. Germline trimming cut 4 bases from V and 5 bases from J; bases unmatched to any gene: 11. The CDR3 spans 17 residues. The CDR3 spells CATSEAGTGGRNDEQYF. The CDR3 coding sequence is TGTGCCACCAGTGAGGCCGGGACAGGGGGCAGGAATGACGAGCAGTACTTC.

V and J are TRBV5-6 and TRBJ2-1, with a weak D call TRBD1 (5 bases). The CDR3 extends over 13 amino acids. V lost 4 bases and J 5 bases, leaving 10 bases between the germline ends. Germline V CDR1 and CDR2: SGHDT, YYEEEE. This chain's CDR3 is CASSLDSHNEQFF. CDR3 sequence (DNA): TGTGCCAGCAGCCTAGACAGTCACAATGAGCAGTTCTTC.

The chain couples TRBV11-2 to TRBJ2-1; D is perhaps TRBD2 (6 bases). The germline V gene encodes CDR1 SGHAT and CDR2 FQNNGV. The CDR3 runs 14 residues. V lost 0 bases and J lost 6, with 9 bases in between. The CDR3 here is CASSLEAGSNEQFF. The DNA of the CDR3 is TGTGCCAGCAGCTTAGAGGCGGGATCCAATGAGCAGTTCTTC.

The V and J genes are TRBV6-5 and TRBJ2-7; D may be TRBD2 (6 bases). Deletions cut 6 bases from V and 2 bases from J, with 17 bases between. Germline lookup yields CDR1 MNHEY and CDR2 SVGAGI. This CDR3 has 15 residues. In DNA, the CDR3 is TGTGCCAGCAGCGGCGGAGGGGATACCCCCTACGAGCAGTACTTC. Amino acids: CASSGGGDTPYEQYF.

CDR3 protein: CSARDPGPRVEQYF. The CDR3 coding sequence is TGCAGTGCTAGAGACCCAGGCCCCCGGGTCGAGCAGTACTTC. The chain couples TRBV20-1 to TRBJ2-7; D unresolved. The germline V gene has CDR1 DFQATT and CDR2 SNEGSKA (reference sequence). The V gene lost 0 bases and the J gene lost 6 bases, with 15 bases spanning the gap. The CDR3 spans 14 residues.

The genes are TRBV20-1 and TRBJ2-7, with D tentatively TRBD1 or TRBD2 (5 bases each). The CDR3 has 12 amino acids. Trimming cost V 2 bases and J 7 bases, with 12 bases left between them. Germline CDR1 is DFQATT and CDR2 is SNEGSKA (reference sequence). In DNA, the CDR3 is TGCAGTGCTAGAACGGGGCGAGCGGAGCAGTACTTC. Residues: CSARTGRAEQYF.

The rearrangement joins TRBV7-9 to TRBJ2-4; 7 nucleotides align to TRBD1. Germline-derived CDR1 and CDR2 are SEHNR and FQNEAQ (reference sequence). Trimming cost V 7 bases and J 8 bases; bases outside gene matches: 14. This CDR3 contains 15 residues. This chain's CDR3 is CASTSDRVGVDIQYF. The CDR3 DNA sequence: TGTGCCAGCACCTCCGACAGGGTGGGAGTCGACATTCAGTACTTC.

In this sample, this clonotype turned up a few times. The genes are TRBV15 and TRBJ2-3, with D uncertain. Trimming cost V 0 bases and J 5 bases, with 6 bases left between them. CDR1 LNHNV and CDR2 YYDKDF come from the germline V gene (reference sequence). The CDR3 sequence is 13 residues long. CDR3 bases: TGTGCCACCAGCAGAGACGAGCAAGATACGCAGTATTTT. Its translation: CATSRDEQDTQYF.

V and J are TRBV7-9 and TRBJ2-3, with 8 positions matching TRBD2. V shed 4 bases, J shed 2 bases, and the junction held 5 bases outside the gene matches. Germline CDR1 reads SEHNR; CDR2 reads FQNEAQ (reference sequence). CDR3 size: 15 residues. Written as DNA, the CDR3 is TGTGCCAGCAGCTCCGGGGGGGGGTTCACAGATACGCAGTATTTT. This codes for CASSSGGGFTDTQYF.

This chain links TRBV5-1 with TRBJ1-2; 7 nucleotides align to TRBD1. Germline V gene data show CDR1 as SGHRS and CDR2 as YFSETQ. The trim removed 3 bases at V and 8 bases at J, leaving 13 bases unmatched. The CDR3 extends over 15 amino acids. This CDR3 is CASSSIPDRAVGYTF. For the CDR3, the DNA is TGCGCCAGCAGCTCGATCCCCGACAGGGCGGTGGGCTACACCTTC. The whole variable domain, remainder taken from reference TRBV5-1 and TRBJ1-2, is KAGVTQTPRYLIKTRGQQVTLSCSPISGHRSVSWYQQTPGQGLQFLFEYFSETQRNKGNFPGRFSGRQFSNSRSEMNVSTLELGDSALYLCASSSIPDRAVGYTFGSGTRLTVV.

The chain carries TRBV12-3 or TRBV12-4 and TRBJ2-2; TRBD1 agrees at 7 bases. The CDR3 is made up of 18 amino acids. V dropped 4 bases and J dropped 4; count of bases not matched to a gene: 15. CDR3 nucleotide sequence: TGTGCCAGCAGTTCTCCATTCAGGGACAGAGCCGCCACCGGGGAGCTGTTTTTT. Translating gives CASSSPFRDRAATGELFF.